A selection of T cell receptor beta chains follows, all from one sample in a study of blood T cells in healthy people across ages. TCRdb reanalysed the 5' RACE reads using MiXCR and keeps one entry per CDR3 protein. Of fewer than 900,000 distinct CDR3 sequences detected, around 40% appear once; the ten largest clones hold approximately 22%. Sequenced sample: blood. The source of these receptors is an older woman in good health. Both conserved end residues are part of each CDR3. The D gene is left open where the match is weak. Clone size appears in some rows only: once, few, many, or a class for an expanded clone.

J: TRBJ2-5; V: TRBV4-2; D: .; size: few; CDR3: CASSPQETASGETQYF; DNA: TGTGCCAGCAGCCCGCAAGAGACAGCGTCAGGGGAGACCCAGTACTTC
J: TRBJ2-5; V: TRBV20-1; D: TRBD2; size: .; CDR3: CSAKLSGLAKMQETQYF; DNA: TGCAGTGCTAAATTATCCGGACTAGCTAAGATGCAAGAGACCCAGTACTTC
J: TRBJ2-1; V: TRBV5-1; D: TRBD1; size: .; CDR3: CASSPGQGGDEQFF; DNA: TGCGCCAGCAGCCCGGGACAGGGAGGCGATGAGCAGTTCTTC
J: TRBJ2-7; V: TRBV27; D: TRBD1; size: .; CDR3: CASSLSDRGAYEQYF; DNA: TGTGCCAGCAGTTTATCGGACAGGGGCGCCTACGAGCAGTACTTC
J: TRBJ2-7; V: TRBV20-1; D: .; size: .; CDR3: CSAGGIQTYEQYF; DNA: TGCAGTGCTGGGGGGATACAAACCTACGAGCAGTACTTC
J: TRBJ2-3; V: TRBV27; D: .; size: few; CDR3: CASSFKALATDTQYF; DNA: TGTGCCAGCAGTTTCAAGGCCCTAGCAACAGATACGCAGTATTTT
J: TRBJ2-7; V: TRBV10-3; D: .; size: .; CDR3: CAISTGPEQYF; DNA: TGTGCCATCAGCACAGGGCCCGAGCAGTACTTC
J: TRBJ2-4; V: TRBV20-1; D: .; size: .; CDR3: CSAPILQGRLAKNIQYF; DNA: TGCAGTGCTCCGATCTTACAGGGTCGTTTGGCCAAAAACATTCAGTACTTC
J: TRBJ2-7; V: TRBV12-3/TRBV12-4; D: TRBD1; size: .; CDR3: CASRSGTGVEYF; DNA: TGTGCCAGCAGGTCCGGGACAGGGGTCGAGTACTTC
J: TRBJ1-5; V: TRBV9; D: .; size: .; CDR3: CASSERGEGEPQHF; DNA: TGTGCCAGCAGCGAGAGGGGGGAGGGGGAACCCCAGCATTTT
J: TRBJ2-1; V: TRBV2; D: .; size: .; CDR3: CASRPTGGAYNEQFF; DNA: TGTGCCAGCAGACCGACTGGCGGGGCCTACAATGAGCAGTTCTTC
J: TRBJ2-5; V: TRBV15; D: .; size: .; CDR3: CATSRARQTRETQYF; DNA: TGTGCCACCAGCAGAGCGAGGCAGACCAGGGAGACCCAGTACTTC
J: TRBJ2-5; V: TRBV7-2; D: .; size: .; CDR3: CASSETIYPGETQYF; DNA: TGTGCCAGCAGCGAGACTATTTACCCCGGGGAGACCCAGTACTTC
J: TRBJ2-1; V: TRBV18; D: TRBD1; size: .; CDR3: CASSPLGQGSNEQFF; DNA: TGTGCCAGCTCACCTCTCGGACAGGGGAGCAATGAGCAGTTCTTC
J: TRBJ1-5; V: TRBV7-2; D: TRBD1; size: .; CDR3: CASSHRDRSNQPQHF; DNA: TGTGCCAGCAGCCACCGGGACAGGAGCAATCAGCCCCAGCATTTT
J: TRBJ2-3; V: TRBV5-1; D: TRBD2; size: .; CDR3: CASSSGPLAGGGQDTQYF; DNA: TGCGCCAGCAGCTCCGGCCCTCTCGCGGGGGGGGGGCAGGATACGCAGTATTTT
J: TRBJ2-1; V: TRBV7-9; D: TRBD1; size: .; CDR3: CASSFRTGGWVIRYETQFF; DNA: TGTGCCAGCAGCTTCAGGACAGGGGGATGGGTGATACGGTATGAGACCCAGTTCTTC
J: TRBJ1-2; V: TRBV15; D: .; size: .; CDR3: CATSREYYGYTF; DNA: TGTGCCACCAGCAGAGAATACTATGGCTACACCTTC
J: TRBJ1-5; V: TRBV4-1; D: TRBD1; size: .; CDR3: CASSPWTGGGNQPQHF; DNA: TGCGCCAGCAGCCCTTGGACAGGGGGTGGCAATCAGCCCCAGCATTTT
J: TRBJ2-1; V: TRBV29-1; D: .; size: many; CDR3: CWASEGSIDNEQFF; DNA: TGCTGGGCCTCGGAGGGGAGTATCGACAATGAGCAGTTCTTC
J: TRBJ1-1; V: TRBV7-3; D: TRBD1; size: .; CDR3: CASSSGQALNTEAFF; DNA: TGTGCCAGCAGCTCCGGACAGGCGCTGAACACTGAAGCTTTCTTT
J: TRBJ2-1; V: TRBV6-2/TRBV6-3; D: .; size: .; CDR3: CASSLDISYNEQFF; DNA: TGTGCCAGCAGTTTGGACATATCATACAATGAGCAGTTCTTC
J: TRBJ2-1; V: TRBV5-1; D: TRBD2; size: .; CDR3: CASRTSGGGNEQFF; DNA: TGCGCCAGCAGAACTAGCGGGGGAGGGAATGAGCAGTTCTTC
J: TRBJ2-7; V: TRBV7-8; D: .; size: .; CDR3: CASSYSRVTPAREQYF; DNA: TGTGCCAGCAGCTATTCCCGGGTAACCCCCGCGCGGGAGCAGTACTTC
J: TRBJ1-4; V: TRBV28; D: TRBD1; size: .; CDR3: CASSRDRVATNEKLFF; DNA: TGTGCCAGCAGTCGGGACAGGGTAGCGACTAATGAAAAACTGTTTTTT
J: TRBJ2-6; V: TRBV4-3; D: .; size: once; CDR3: CASSQARSGANVLTF; DNA: TGCGCCAGCAGCCAAGCTCGATCTGGGGCCAACGTCCTGACTTTC
J: TRBJ2-4; V: TRBV6-2/TRBV6-3; D: TRBD1; size: few; CDR3: CASRHGQGAAKNIQYF; DNA: TGTGCCAGCCGGCACGGACAGGGGGCAGCCAAAAACATTCAGTACTTC
J: TRBJ2-1; V: TRBV7-3; D: TRBD2; size: few; CDR3: CASSLAAGNEQFF; DNA: TGTGCCAGCAGCCTAGCGGCCGGCAATGAGCAGTTCTTC
J: TRBJ1-1; V: TRBV7-9; D: .; size: .; CDR3: CASSLVAWTPYTEAFF; DNA: TGTGCCAGCAGCTTAGTCGCTTGGACACCTTACACTGAAGCTTTCTTT
J: TRBJ1-1; V: TRBV6-6; D: .; size: few; CDR3: CASSWDTEAFF; DNA: TGTGCCAGCAGCTGGGACACTGAAGCTTTCTTT
J: TRBJ2-4; V: TRBV6-5; D: .; size: .; CDR3: CASSYNTGSAKNVQYF; DNA: TGTGCCAGCAGTTATAATACTGGTTCGGCCAAAAACGTTCAGTACTTC
J: TRBJ1-2; V: TRBV9; D: TRBD1; size: .; CDR3: CASSSLDRASYGYTF; DNA: TGTGCCAGCAGCTCCCTGGACAGGGCTAGCTATGGCTACACCTTC
J: TRBJ2-1; V: TRBV29-1; D: TRBD2; size: .; CDR3: CSVREGGPAGNKQFF; DNA: TGCAGCGTTCGCGAGGGAGGGCCCGCCGGGAATAAGCAGTTCTTC